Listed below are T cell receptor beta chains from one sample, sequenced in a study of graft-versus-host responses after intestinal transplantation. Repertoires were generated with immunoSEQ multiplex PCR, while TCRdb's copy carries only in-frame clones and drops some. Of about 12,000 clones detected, about 86% appear once; the ten largest clones hold roughly 50%. The source was PBMCs, collected around 130 days after transplant. The receptors originated from a human patient who received an intestinal transplant, so some T cells may come from the graft donor. Both conserved end residues are part of each CDR3. D genes are given only for firm matches.

>17|TRBJ2-3|TRBV6-1|NA
CASSVGQGAGETDTQYF
>16|TRBJ1-4|TRBV15|TRBD1
CATSRGGNRGNEKLFF
>11|TRBJ2-7|TRBV19|NA
CASSKGYEQYF
>13|TRBJ2-5|TRBV14|NA
CASRRQLQETQYF
>15|TRBJ2-1|TRBV5-1|TRBD2
CASSLASGNYNEQFF
>15|TRBJ2-6|TRBV9|NA
CASSDGRSGANVLTF
>16|TRBJ2-1|TRBV10-3|NA
CAISDRGGGSYDEQFF
>15|TRBJ2-7|TRBV6-1|NA
CASSEEMGGAYEQYF
>13|TRBJ2-7|TRBV19|NA
CASSIFRGYEQYF
>15|TRBJ2-7|TRBV5-5|NA
CASSEGPLGPYEQYF
>14|TRBJ2-2|TRBV30|TRBD2
CACQGLGFTGELFF
>16|TRBJ2-3|TRBV2|TRBD1
CASMSPTGGAGDTQYF